At least ten counts were recorded for the clone carrying this T cell receptor (beta chain). The antigen remains undetermined. This sample is part of a study of T cells in Graves' hyperthyroidism and ophthalmopathy. The study's findings and limits: Within blood appeared most thyroid clonotypes that had expanded above 0.001.

The CDR3 has 14 residues. Deletions cut 2 bases from V and 0 bases from J, with 4 bases between. Amplification targeted TCR beta CDR3 regions from RNA transcripts. A first-round RT-PCR of the TCR CDR3 used the HTBI primer set. TCRdb processed the multiplex PCR reads anew with MiXCR; each CDR3 protein has one entry. The sample gives 350,000 to 450,000 distinct CDR3 sequences, around 15% of which show up once; 25% to 30% is in the top ten. Sequenced: blood. The clonotype originates from a man aged 50-59 years with Graves' ophthalmopathy. This chain joins TRBV12-3 or TRBV12-4 and TRBJ2-2; D not resolved. The CDR3, as DNA: TGTGCCAGCAGTTTATCCCCGAACACCGGGGAGCTGTTTTTT. Protein product: CASSLSPNTGELFF.